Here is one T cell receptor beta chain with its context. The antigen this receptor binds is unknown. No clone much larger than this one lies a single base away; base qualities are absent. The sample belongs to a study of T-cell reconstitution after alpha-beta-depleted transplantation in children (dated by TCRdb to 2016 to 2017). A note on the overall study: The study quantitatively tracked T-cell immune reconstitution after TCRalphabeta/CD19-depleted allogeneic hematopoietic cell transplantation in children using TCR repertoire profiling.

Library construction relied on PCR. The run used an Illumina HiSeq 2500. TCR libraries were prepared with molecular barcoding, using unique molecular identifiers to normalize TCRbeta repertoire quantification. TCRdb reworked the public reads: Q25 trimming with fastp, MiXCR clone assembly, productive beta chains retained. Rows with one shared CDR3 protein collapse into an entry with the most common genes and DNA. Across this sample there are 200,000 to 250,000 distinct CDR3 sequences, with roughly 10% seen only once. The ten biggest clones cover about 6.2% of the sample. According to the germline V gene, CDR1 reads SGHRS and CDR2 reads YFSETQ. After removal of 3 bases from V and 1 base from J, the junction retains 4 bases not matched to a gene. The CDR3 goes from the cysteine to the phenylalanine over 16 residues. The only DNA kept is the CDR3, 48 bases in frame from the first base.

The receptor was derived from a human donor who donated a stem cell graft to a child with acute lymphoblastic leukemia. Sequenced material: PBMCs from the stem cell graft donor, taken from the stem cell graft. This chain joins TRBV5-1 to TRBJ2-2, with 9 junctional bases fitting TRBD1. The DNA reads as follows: TGCGCCAGCAGCTCCGGGACAGGGCTGAACACCGGGGAGCTGTTTTTT. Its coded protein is CASSSGTGLNTGELFF. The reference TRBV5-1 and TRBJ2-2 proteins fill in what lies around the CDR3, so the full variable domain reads KAGVTQTPRYLIKTRGQQVTLSCSPISGHRSVSWYQQTPGQGLQFLFEYFSETQRNKGNFPGRFSGRQFSNSRSEMNVSTLELGDSALYLCASSSGTGLNTGELFFGEGSRLTVL.